This T cell receptor beta chain was retrieved from a study of T cell repertoires in cytomegalovirus infection. As for the study in general: Matching HLA type, along with CMV infection, was indicated by public TCR beta signatures.

Trimming cost V 4 bases and J 4 bases, with 16 bases left between them. Germline assignment: CDR1 LGHDT and CDR2 YNNKEL (reference sequence). CDR3 length: 15 amino acids. In regard to this clonotype: Its antigen is unknown.

MiXCR was run by TCRdb on the reads, yielding one entry per CDR3 protein. The top ten clones hold about a sixth of a sample with some 500,000 distinct CDR3 sequences, about 33% of them seen once. Overall study results and limits: Dominating the ex vivo response were TCR beta clonotypes that were CMV-specific and HLA-C-restricted. Using cumulative public TCR beta family frequency, the authors identified those who carried CMV together with the relevant HLA.

The sample consisted of cultured PBMCs, taken from culture after CMV antigen stimulation. This rearrangement joins TRBV3-1 to TRBJ2-5, with a tentative D call TRBD2 (6 bases). The receptor was isolated from a human donor in good health (CMV status not recorded). Some clones in this sample may be carry-over from other donors' samples. The CDR3 sequence: CASSPSGGIVETQYF. The CDR3 DNA follows: TGTGCCAGCAGCCCGAGTGGGGGGATCGTAGAGACCCAGTACTTC.